The 10 T cell receptor beta chains given below trace back to one sample, sequenced in a study of T cells in localized non-small cell lung cancer. Here immunoSEQ multiplex PCR was the method, and the copy in TCRdb shows in-frame clones only, minus some. The sample has roughly 26,000 clones, approximately 86% seen once. Sequenced here: peripheral blood, sampled before any cancer treatment. The receptor set was obtained from a female donor at least 60 years old with stage II squamous cell lung carcinoma.

This clone was counted a single time. The V and J genes are TRBV9 and TRBJ1-6; tentatively, D is TRBD1 (5 bases). Germline-derived CDR1 and CDR2 are SGDLS and YYNGEE. The V end was cut by 0 bases, the J end by 8 bases, with 15 bases between. CDR3 length: 16 amino acids. CDR3 coding DNA: TGTGCCAGCAGCGTAGACCCCGGCAGGGCGCATTCACCCCTCCACTTT. It yields the protein CASSVDPGRAHSPLHF.

V gene TRBV28 combines with J gene TRBJ2-2, with D perhaps TRBD1 or TRBD2 (5 bases each). Trimming took off 6 bases at V and 7 bases at J, with 12 bases between the two ends. This CDR3 comprises 13 residues. CDR1 and CDR2 from the germline V gene are MDHEN and SYDVKM. The CDR3 DNA reads as TGTGCCAGCAGGGAGGTGGGGGTCGGGGAGCTGTTTTTT. It is translated as CASREVGVGELFF.

This chain uses TRBV6-5 with TRBJ1-2; 9 nucleotides match TRBD1. CDR1 and CDR2 from the germline V gene are MNHEY and SVGAGI. V trimming: 7 bases; J trimming: 8 bases; junction bases outside the gene matches: 11. CDR3 length: 14 amino acids. CDR3 amino acids: CASTPDRGTGGYTF. The CDR3 DNA reads as TGTGCCAGCACCCCGGACAGGGGCACAGGCGGCTACACCTTC.

The chain carries TRBV5-4 and TRBJ2-7, with 14 bases that match TRBD2. Germline V lookup: CDR1 SGHNT, CDR2 YYREEE (reference sequence). The CDR3 contains 16 residues. The V segment lost 0 bases and the J segment 9 bases; nucleotides outside the gene matches: 8. Written as DNA, the CDR3 is TGTGCCAGCAGCTTGGCCCCAGGGACTAGCGGGAGCGGGCAGTACTTC. This translates into CASSLAPGTSGSGQYF.

The chain joins TRBV11-2 to TRBJ2-5; possible D gene TRBD2, 6 bases. V lost 11 bases to trimming and J lost 5 bases, with 21 bases between them. The V gene's germline CDR1 is SGHAT and CDR2 FQNNGV. The CDR3 contains 14 residues. CDR3 amino acids: CASGPGGPYETQYF. CDR3 bases: TGTGCCTCGGGTCCCGGAGGGCCGTATGAGACCCAGTACTTC.

This clone was picked up one time. The chain recombines TRBV7-9 with TRBJ1-5; D is unclear. V lost 5 bases and J lost 7, with 9 bases in between. The germline V gene encodes CDR1 SEHNR and CDR2 FQNEAQ (reference sequence). The CDR3 length is 12 residues. CDR3 sequence: CASSRGRQPQHF. In DNA, the CDR3 is TGTGCCAGCAGCCGAGGGCGGCAGCCCCAGCATTTT.

The rearrangement uses TRBV28 and TRBJ1-3; no firm D call. This CDR3 comprises 16 residues. Trimming pared 6 bases from V and 0 bases from J, leaving 15 bases between. Germline V lookup: CDR1 MDHEN, CDR2 SYDVKM. The chain's CDR3 is CASSYPMRASGNTIYF. The CDR3 nucleotides read TGTGCCAGCAGCTATCCGATGAGGGCCTCTGGAAACACCATATATTTT.

The V gene is TRBV30, the J gene TRBJ1-3, with 7 bases identical to TRBD1. The CDR3 loop spans 12 amino acids. Germline V gene sequence: CDR1 GTSNPN, CDR2 SVGIG (reference sequence). The junction had 0 bases not matched to a gene; V was cut back by 5 bases and J by 2 bases. Here the CDR3 DNA reads TGTGCCTGGGACAGGGCTGGAAACACCATATATTTT. Translating gives CAWDRAGNTIYF.

The chain employs TRBV7-3 and TRBJ1-1, with no clear D. This CDR3 is built from 13 residues. V lost 2 bases and J 8 bases, leaving 12 bases between the germline ends. Germline V CDR1 and CDR2: SGHTA, FQGTGA. The CDR3: CASSLGGDREAFF. CDR3 DNA: TGTGCCAGCAGCTTAGGCGGGGATCGCGAAGCTTTCTTT.

J is TRBJ1-4 and V is TRBV9; maybe TRBD1 (6 bases). In germline, CDR1 is SGDLS, CDR2 YYNGEE. The CDR3 sequence is 17 residues long. The V and J ends lost 0 bases and 7 bases respectively, with 19 bases between them. DNA for the CDR3: TGTGCCAGCAGCGTAGGCCTCACAGCGGGGGCTGGTGAAAAACTGTTTTTT. Protein: CASSVGLTAGAGEKLFF.